This paragraph reports one T cell receptor beta chain. Participants reported their clinical history, and cohort assignment relied on those reports. A COVID-19 case was met by exposed participants within 2 weeks before study entry. This record belongs to a study of blood T cell repertoires in COVID-19. As originally analysed: Cell counts per sample came from amplifying reference gene primers. The table came from immunoSEQ multiplex PCR; TCRdb's copy has only in-frame clones and leaves some out. V and J calls and clone size follow that table, whereas D and trimming were derived from the DNA. This table has about 150,000 clones, approximately 86% appearing once. Input material: PBMCs or T cells enriched from blood (not recorded which). This receptor was taken from a woman aged 40 to 55 who had been exposed to COVID-19.

The CDR3 region is CASTPLSVGNTEAFF. The CDR3 bases are TGTGCCAGCACCCCGCTTTCAGTGGGCAACACTGAAGCTTTCTTT. The V call is TRBV7-9, the J call TRBJ1-1, with D unresolved. This CDR3 has 15 amino acids. The germline V gene has CDR1 SEHNR and CDR2 FQNEAQ (reference sequence). Trimming pared 7 bases from V and 2 bases from J, leaving 17 bases between.